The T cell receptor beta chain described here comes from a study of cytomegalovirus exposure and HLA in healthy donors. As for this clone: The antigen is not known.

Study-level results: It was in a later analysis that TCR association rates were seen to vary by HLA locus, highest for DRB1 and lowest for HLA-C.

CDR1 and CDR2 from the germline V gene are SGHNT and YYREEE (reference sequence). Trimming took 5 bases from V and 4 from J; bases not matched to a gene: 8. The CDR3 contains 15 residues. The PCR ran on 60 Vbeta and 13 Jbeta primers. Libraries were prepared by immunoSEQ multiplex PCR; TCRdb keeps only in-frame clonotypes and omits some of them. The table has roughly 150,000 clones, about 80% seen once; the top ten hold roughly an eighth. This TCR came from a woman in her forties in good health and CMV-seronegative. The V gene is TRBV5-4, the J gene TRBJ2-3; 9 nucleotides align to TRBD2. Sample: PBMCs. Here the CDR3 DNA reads TGTGCCAGCAGTCAACCGGGACTAGCAGCAGATACGCAGTATTTT. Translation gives CASSQPGLAADTQYF.